A selection of T cell receptor beta chains follows, all from one sample in a study of beta chain features in type 1 diabetes. Profiling relied on immunoSEQ multiplex PCR, and the TCRdb table lists in-frame clones only, not all of them. Altogether around 400,000 clones are present, roughly 12% being singletons, with the ten largest covering less than 0.02%. Input material: naive CD4+ T cells from blood. Receptors originate from a man aged 18 to 30 in good health. The CDR3 runs from the conserved cysteine through the conserved F or W. D genes are given only for firm matches. For some rows the clone size is stated as once, few or many, or as a class when expanded; others skip it.

CDR3,DNA,size,J,D,V
CASSQDLASGGIAQYF,TGTGCCAGCAGCCAAGATCTGGCTAGCGGGGGGATCGCTCAGTACTTC,NA,TRBJ2-4,TRBD2,TRBV4-2
CASSSPGQIQETQYF,TGTGCCAGCAGTTCCCCGGGACAGATCCAAGAGACCCAGTACTTC,NA,TRBJ2-5,TRBD1,TRBV28
CASSLGTLGAPNQPQHF,TGTGCCAGCAGCTTGGGGACTCTTGGGGCCCCGAATCAGCCCCAGCATTTT,NA,TRBJ1-5,NA,TRBV11-2
CASSPNRDTEAFF,TGTGCCAGCTCACCCAACAGGGACACTGAAGCTTTCTTT,few,TRBJ1-1,NA,TRBV18
CSAGTGYGYTF,TGCAGCGCCGGGACAGGATATGGCTACACCTTC,few,TRBJ1-2,TRBD1,TRBV29-1
CASSLLGGHLTKNIQYF,TGTGCCAGCAGTTTATTAGGGGGTCACCTCACCAAAAACATTCAGTACTTC,few,TRBJ2-4,NA,TRBV28
CATSRGGPDYNEQFF,TGTGCCACCAGCAGGGGGGGGCCCGATTACAATGAGCAGTTCTTC,NA,TRBJ2-1,NA,TRBV15
CSVVTIGGYEQYF,TGCAGCGTCGTGACGATTGGAGGCTACGAGCAGTACTTC,many,TRBJ2-7,NA,TRBV29-1
CASSLRGGNQPQHF,TGTGCCAGCAGCCTCAGGGGAGGCAATCAGCCCCAGCATTTT,few,TRBJ1-5,NA,TRBV5-6
CASSFAINTEAFF,TGTGCCAGCAGCTTCGCGATCAACACTGAAGCTTTCTTT,few,TRBJ1-1,NA,TRBV7-9
CASSGQKGSYNEQFF,TGTGCCAGCAGCGGACAAAAGGGGTCCTACAATGAGCAGTTCTTC,NA,TRBJ2-1,NA,TRBV4-2
CASSHGSVSDEQFF,TGCGCCAGCAGCCATGGTAGTGTGTCGGATGAGCAGTTCTTC,NA,TRBJ2-1,NA,TRBV5-1
CASSVTGEKLFF,TGTGCCAGCAGCGTTACAGGGGAAAAACTGTTTTTT,few,TRBJ1-4,NA,TRBV9
CSVDMAGGTNEQFF,TGCAGCGTTGATATGGCAGGGGGGACCAATGAGCAGTTCTTC,few,TRBJ2-1,NA,TRBV29-1
CASSQGPSGRANEQFF,TGTGCCAGCAGCCAAGGCCCCAGCGGGAGGGCCAATGAGCAGTTCTTC,NA,TRBJ2-1,TRBD2,TRBV4-2
CASSRGQGSSYEQYF,TGCGCCAGCAGCCGAGGACAGGGTAGCTCCTACGAGCAGTACTTC,NA,TRBJ2-7,TRBD1,TRBV4-1
CASSPGQGLSYEQYF,TGCGCCAGCAGCCCCGGACAGGGCCTCTCCTACGAGCAGTACTTC,NA,TRBJ2-7,TRBD1,TRBV4-3
CASSLLRDGEAFF,TGTGCCAGCAGCTTACTGCGGGACGGTGAAGCTTTCTTT,NA,TRBJ1-1,NA,TRBV7-9
CASSVGPSVPDTQYF,TGTGCCAGCAGCGTAGGCCCTAGCGTACCAGATACGCAGTATTTT,NA,TRBJ2-3,NA,TRBV9
CASSAGTSGKNQETQYF,TGCGCCAGCAGCGCAGGGACTAGCGGAAAAAACCAAGAGACCCAGTACTTC,few,TRBJ2-5,TRBD2,TRBV4-3
CSVAGTGEETQYF,TGCAGCGTTGCAGGGACAGGGGAAGAGACCCAGTACTTC,few,TRBJ2-5,TRBD1,TRBV29-1
CASRGTGFYEQYF,TGTGCCAGCAGAGGGACAGGATTCTACGAGCAGTACTTC,NA,TRBJ2-7,TRBD1,TRBV27
CASSFGGREQFF,TGCGCCAGCAGCTTTGGGGGCAGGGAGCAGTTCTTC,few,TRBJ2-1,NA,TRBV5-1
CASSLGLAFGTQYF,TGTGCCAGCAGCTTAGGACTAGCGTTTGGGACCCAGTACTTC,NA,TRBJ2-5,TRBD2,TRBV7-9
CASRGLAGNYEQYF,TGTGCCAGCAGGGGACTAGCGGGGAATTACGAGCAGTACTTC,NA,TRBJ2-7,TRBD2,TRBV2
CATGEETQYF,TGTGCGACGGGAGAAGAGACCCAGTACTTC,NA,TRBJ2-5,NA,TRBV19
CASRPTGQGTGKLNF,TGTGCCAGCAGACCAACGGGACAGGGTACGGGCAAGCTGAACTTC,NA,TRBJ2-7,TRBD1,TRBV28
CASSLAVAGKETQYF,TGTGCCAGCAGCTTGGCGGTCGCGGGAAAAGAGACCCAGTACTTC,NA,TRBJ2-5,NA,TRBV5-6
CSVLNRTGYEQYF,TGCAGCGTCCTAAACCGGACAGGGTATGAGCAGTACTTC,NA,TRBJ2-7,TRBD1,TRBV29-1